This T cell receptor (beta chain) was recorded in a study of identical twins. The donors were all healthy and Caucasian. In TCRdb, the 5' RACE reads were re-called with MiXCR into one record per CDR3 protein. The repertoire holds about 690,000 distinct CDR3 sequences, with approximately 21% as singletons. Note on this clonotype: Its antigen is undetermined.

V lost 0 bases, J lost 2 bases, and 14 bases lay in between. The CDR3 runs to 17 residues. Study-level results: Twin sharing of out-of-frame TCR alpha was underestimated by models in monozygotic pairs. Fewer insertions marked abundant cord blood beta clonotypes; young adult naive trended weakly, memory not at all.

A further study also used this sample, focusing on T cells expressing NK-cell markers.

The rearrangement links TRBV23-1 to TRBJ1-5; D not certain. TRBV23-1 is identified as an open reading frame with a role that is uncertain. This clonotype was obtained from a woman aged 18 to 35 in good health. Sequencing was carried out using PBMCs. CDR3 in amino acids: CASSQSFPDLGNQPQHF. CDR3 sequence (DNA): TGCGCCAGCAGTCAATCCTTTCCGGATTTAGGCAATCAGCCCCAGCATTTT.